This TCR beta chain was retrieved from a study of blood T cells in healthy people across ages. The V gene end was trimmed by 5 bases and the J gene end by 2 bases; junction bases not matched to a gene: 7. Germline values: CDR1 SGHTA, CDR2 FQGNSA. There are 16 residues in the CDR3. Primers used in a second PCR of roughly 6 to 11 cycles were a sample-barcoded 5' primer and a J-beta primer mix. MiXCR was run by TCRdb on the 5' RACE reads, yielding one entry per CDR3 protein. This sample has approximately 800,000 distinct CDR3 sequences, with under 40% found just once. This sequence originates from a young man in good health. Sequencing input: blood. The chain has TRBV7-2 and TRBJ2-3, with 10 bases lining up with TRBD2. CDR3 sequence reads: CASSPDSGGTTDTQYF. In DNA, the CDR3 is TGTGCCAGCAGCCCAGATAGCGGGGGGACCACAGATACGCAGTATTTT.